The 32 T cell receptor beta chains reported below all come from one sample, sequenced in a study of cytomegalovirus exposure and HLA in healthy donors. The PCR employed 60 Vbeta primers together with 13 Jbeta primers. TCRdb's table, derived via immunoSEQ multiplex PCR, lists solely in-frame clones and lacks some. In the table there are around 160,000 clones, around 72% of which are singletons. Sequencing input: PBMCs. Receptors were obtained from a man in his fifties in good health and CMV-seronegative.

This chain joins TRBV28 and TRBJ1-2, with 8 bases fitting TRBD1. Germline V gene data show CDR1 as MDHEN and CDR2 as SYDVKM. After removal of 2 bases from V and 4 bases from J, the junction contained 6 bases not matched to a gene. The CDR3 has 15 residues. In DNA form, the CDR3 reads TGTGCCAGCAGTTTACCAGGACAGGGCCTCTATGGCTACACCTTC. This sequence encodes CASSLPGQGLYGYTF.

The rearrangement links TRBV6-5 to TRBJ2-7; 11 nucleotides line up with TRBD2. The ends lost 5 bases at V and 6 bases at J; junction bases unmatched: 6. The CDR3 is 14 residues long. Germline V gene lookup returns CDR1 MNHEY and CDR2 SVGAGI. CDR3 sequence (DNA): TGTGCCAGCAGTAGTAGCGGGGGGGCCCCCGAGCAGTACTTC. This translates into CASSSSGGAPEQYF.

This rearrangement joins TRBV14 to TRBJ2-5; TRBD2 is a possible D gene (5 bases). This CDR3 comprises 13 residues. The ends were cut back, 2 bases at V and 4 bases at J, with 8 bases in the middle. Germline V gives CDR1 SGHDN, CDR2 FVKESK. Here the CDR3 reads CASSQPGRETQYF. Written as DNA, the CDR3 is TGTGCCAGCAGCCAACCGGGGAGAGAGACCCAGTACTTC. Full variable domain (rest looked up from reference TRBV14 and TRBJ2-5): EAGVTQFPSHSVIEKGQTVTLRCDPISGHDNLYWYRRVMGKEIKFLLHFVKESKQDESGMPNNRFLAERTGGTYSTLKVQPAELEDSGVYFCASSQPGRETQYFGPGTRLLVL.

This chain uses TRBV5-4 with TRBJ1-3; possibly TRBD1 for D (6 bases). This CDR3 comprises 18 residues. Per germline, CDR1 SGHNT and CDR2 YYREEE (reference sequence). Trimming stripped 0 bases from V and 2 bases from J, with 18 bases between. The CDR3 DNA sequence: TGTGCCAGCAGCTTGGACTCATCTGGGACAAGAGCTGGAAACACCATATATTTT. Encoded protein: CASSLDSSGTRAGNTIYF.

This clone has just a few counts. Additional DNA sequences in this sample encode the identical CDR3. The rearrangement joins TRBV7-2 to TRBJ2-3; possibly TRBD2 for D (7 bases). The CDR3 contains 14 residues. The germline gives CDR1 SGHTA, CDR2 FQGNSA. Trimming shortened V by 1 base and J by 4 bases, and 9 bases separated the two germline ends. For the CDR3, the DNA is TGTGCCAGCAGCTTAGGGGGGGGCGCAGATACGCAGTATTTT. Protein product: CASSLGGGADTQYF.

The chain recombines TRBV5-5 with TRBJ2-1, with TRBD2 matching 11 bases. Germline V gene lookup returns CDR1 SGHKS and CDR2 YYEKEE (reference sequence). V shed 2 bases and J 6 bases; nucleotides not matched to a gene: 7. The CDR3 runs to 16 residues. This chain's CDR3 is CASSFRLAGPLNEQFF. In nucleotides, the CDR3 is TGTGCCAGCAGCTTCCGACTAGCGGGGCCCCTCAATGAGCAGTTCTTC.

The V call is TRBV9, the J call TRBJ2-2; TRBD1 agrees at 11 bases. V lost 3 bases and J lost 3; bases outside the gene matches: 4. The CDR3 spans 16 residues. Germline V CDR1 and CDR2: SGDLS, YYNGEE. Here the CDR3 reads CASSGGTGGDTGELFF. CDR3 bases: TGTGCCAGCAGCGGGGGGACAGGGGGGGACACCGGGGAGCTGTTTTTT. Variable domain in full (rest from reference TRBV9 and TRBJ2-2): DSGVTQTPKHLITATGQRVTLRCSPRSGDLSVYWYQQSLDQGLQFLIQYYNGEERAKGNILERFSAQQFPDLHSELNLSSLELGDSALYFCASSGGTGGDTGELFFGEGSRLTVL.

This chain uses TRBV19 with TRBJ1-5, with 9 nucleotides matching TRBD1. Trimming took 5 bases from V and 4 from J; bases not matched to a gene: 15. Per germline, CDR1 LNHDA and CDR2 SQIVND (reference sequence). The CDR3 is 18 amino acids. The CDR3 here is CASSHPVRDRVGNQPQHF. In DNA form, the CDR3 reads TGTGCCAGTAGTCACCCTGTCCGGGACAGGGTGGGAAATCAGCCCCAGCATTTT.

Turning to this clone: A read error may produce the germline difference seen at one junction end. This chain connects TRBV9 to TRBJ1-1, with a possible D match to TRBD1 (5 bases). The CDR3 runs to 14 residues. CDR1 SGDLS and CDR2 YYNGEE come from the germline V gene. This CDR3 reads CDSSTRDRNTEAFF. For the CDR3, the DNA is TGTGACAGCAGCACCCGTGACAGGAACACTGAAGCTTTCTTT.

V usage is TRBV18 and J usage is TRBJ2-7; 8 nucleotides line up with TRBD1. The CDR3 covers 15 residues. V was clipped by 6 bases and J by 3 bases; unmatched bases: 10. The germline gives CDR1 KGHSH, CDR2 LQKENI. CDR3 sequence reads: CASSLDRGASYEQYF. CDR3 in DNA: TGTGCCAGCTCCCTCGACAGGGGAGCGAGCTACGAGCAGTACTTC. The full variable domain, completed using reference TRBV18 and TRBJ2-7, is NAGVMQNPRHLVRRRGQEARLRCSPMKGHSHVYWYRQLPEEGLKFMVYLQKENIIDESGMPKERFSAEFPKEGPSILRIQQVVRGDSAAYFCASSLDRGASYEQYFGPGTRLTVT.

The chain employs TRBV4-2 and TRBJ2-1; 11 nucleotides agree with TRBD2. CDR1 and CDR2 (germline): LGHNA, YNFKEQ. CDR3 length equals 18 residues. V was clipped by 1 base and J by 9 bases; unmatched bases: 14. CDR3 loop: CASSQGGVAGGPIGEQFF. In DNA form, the CDR3 reads TGTGCCAGCAGCCAAGGAGGAGTAGCGGGGGGGCCTATTGGTGAGCAGTTCTTC.

The chain couples TRBV11-2 to TRBJ1-4; D remains ambiguous. CDR3 length: 13 amino acids. The germline gives CDR1 SGHAT, CDR2 FQNNGV. The V end lost 1 base, the J end lost 2 bases, and 2 bases lay between the germline ends. The DNA for the CDR3 is TGTGCCAGCAGCTTAGCGACTAATGAAAAACTGTTTTTT. This sequence encodes CASSLATNEKLFF.

For this clone: Other nucleotide sequences in the sample specify the same CDR3. This chain uses TRBV6-1 with TRBJ1-1; 10 bases are a match to TRBD1. V trimming: 4 bases; J trimming: 0 bases; junction bases outside the gene matches: 2. CDR3 length: 15 amino acids. Germline CDR1 and CDR2: MNHNS and SASEGT. CDR3 DNA: TGTGCCAGCAGTGGGGACAGGGGCATGAACACTGAAGCTTTCTTT. It encodes CASSGDRGMNTEAFF.

V is TRBV2 and J is TRBJ2-7, with D possibly matching TRBD1 (7 bases). The V gene's germline CDR1 is SNHLY and CDR2 FYNNEI. The V gene lost 9 bases and the J gene lost 7 bases, with 13 bases spanning the gap. The CDR3 covers 11 residues. The CDR3 here is CARGQAGEQYF. Written as DNA, the CDR3 is TGTGCCAGAGGACAGGCGGGGGAGCAGTACTTC.

V gene TRBV7-9 combines with J gene TRBJ1-6; D gene unclear. The germline V gene encodes CDR1 SEHNR and CDR2 FQNEAQ (reference sequence). Trimming stripped 4 bases from V and 10 bases from J, with 14 bases between. This CDR3 region has 14 residues. The DNA for the CDR3 is TGTGCCAGCAGCTCGGATACAGACCGGTCACCCCTCCACTTT. The encoded protein is CASSSDTDRSPLHF.

The V gene is TRBV6-5, the J gene TRBJ2-7; D unresolved. Per germline, CDR1 MNHEY and CDR2 SVGAGI. V was pared by 0 bases and J by 3 bases, with 9 bases between. This CDR3 region has 14 residues. The CDR3 DNA follows: TGTGCCAGCAGTTACTCGCGGAGAGACTACGAGCAGTACTTC. It translates to CASSYSRRDYEQYF.

This clone showed up just a few times. The CDR3 DNA follows: TGTGCCAGCAGTGAAGCGACAGGTTCCTCCTATGGCTACACCTTC. Residues: CASSEATGSSYGYTF. The V and J genes are TRBV6-1 and TRBJ1-2, with a tentative D call TRBD1 (6 bases). The V end lost 0 bases, the J end lost 4 bases, and 12 bases lay between the germline ends. Germline CDR1 and CDR2: MNHNS and SASEGT. The CDR3 sequence is 15 residues long.

The J gene is TRBJ1-6, the V gene TRBV6-5; D is undetermined. The germline V and J ends were trimmed by 5 bases and 5 bases, with 7 bases remaining between them. CDR3 length: 13 residues. In germline, CDR1 is MNHEY, CDR2 SVGAGI. The CDR3: CASSREDNSPLHF. CDR3 sequence (DNA): TGTGCCAGCAGTCGGGAGGATAATTCACCCCTCCACTTT.

The chain is built from TRBV5-1 and TRBJ2-6; D ambiguous. Germline CDR1 and CDR2: SGHRS and YFSETQ. The V end was cut by 4 bases, the J end by 0 bases, with 8 bases between. The CDR3 consists of 15 residues. This CDR3 is CASSKASSGANVLTF. In DNA, the CDR3 is TGCGCCAGCAGCAAAGCTTCCTCTGGGGCCAACGTCCTGACTTTC.

As for this clone: Within the sample, other DNA sequences also encode this same CDR3. This chain joins TRBV4-1 and TRBJ2-7, with TRBD1 identical over 11 bases. The CDR3 covers 17 residues. With V trimmed by 5 bases and J by 0 bases, 9 bases remained unmatched. Germline CDR1 reads MGHRA; CDR2 reads YSYEKL. The CDR3 here is CASSSRTGGFRSYEQYF. CDR3 coding DNA: TGCGCCAGCAGCTCCCGGACAGGGGGCTTTCGCTCCTACGAGCAGTACTTC.

The chain uses TRBV27 and TRBJ1-1, with D perhaps TRBD1 (5 bases). The V end was cut by 2 bases, the J end by 1 base, with 11 bases between. Per germline, CDR1 MNHEY and CDR2 SMNVEV (reference sequence). This CDR3 is 15 amino acids long. CDR3 nucleotide sequence: TGTGCCAGCAGTTTACTGACAGCCAAGAACACTGAAGCTTTCTTT. Protein sequence: CASSLLTAKNTEAFF.

The CDR3: CASSLGQETEAFF. CDR3 nucleotides: TGTGCCAGCTCACTCGGACAGGAAACTGAAGCTTTCTTT. The chain joins TRBV18 to TRBJ1-1, with 7 positions matching TRBD1. The germline V gene has CDR1 KGHSH and CDR2 LQKENI. The CDR3 length is 13 residues. With V trimmed by 4 bases and J by 5 bases, 4 bases remained unmatched.

This clone was picked up a small number of times. V is TRBV6-5 and J is TRBJ1-2, with D hard to call. Germline V gene data show CDR1 as MNHEY and CDR2 as SVGAGI. Trimming cost V 0 bases and J 2 bases, with 13 bases left between them. The CDR3 runs 16 residues. In DNA, the CDR3 is TGTGCCAGCAGTTACTCTTCAAGGGAGGCCAACTATGGCTACACCTTC. It translates to CASSYSSREANYGYTF.

This rearrangement joins TRBV28 to TRBJ1-1; D is undetermined. The CDR3 is made up of 13 amino acids. Trimming pared 6 bases from V and 2 bases from J, leaving 10 bases between. Germline values: CDR1 MDHEN, CDR2 SYDVKM. The CDR3 loop is CASRVNSNTEAFF. CDR3 sequence (DNA): TGTGCCAGCAGGGTTAATAGTAACACTGAAGCTTTCTTT. The entire variable domain, with the rest obtained from reference TRBV28 and TRBJ1-1, is as follows: DVKVTQSSRYLVKRTGEKVFLECVQDMDHENMFWYRQDPGLGLRLIYFSYDVKMKEKGDIPEGYSVSREKKERFSLILESASTNQTSMYLCASRVNSNTEAFFGQGTRLTVV.

The gene calls are TRBV29-1 and TRBJ1-1; TRBD1 aligns across 8 bases. The CDR3 has 12 residues. From germline, CDR1 is SQVTM and CDR2 ANQGSEA. CDR3 residues: CTTQGAITEAFF. As DNA, the CDR3 is TGCACCACCCAGGGGGCGATCACTGAAGCTTTCTTT.

V is TRBV4-1 and J is TRBJ2-5, with D tentatively TRBD1 (6 bases). This CDR3 comprises 14 residues. Per germline, CDR1 MGHRA and CDR2 YSYEKL. Trimming stripped 3 bases from V and 5 bases from J, with 13 bases between. The CDR3 bases are TGCGCCAGCAGCCAGCAGGGGTTTAAGGAGACCCAGTACTTC. It is translated as CASSQQGFKETQYF.

This clone was counted only a few times. The chain joins TRBV27 to TRBJ1-2; 9 bases are shared with TRBD1. V lost 2 bases, J lost 4 bases, and 14 bases stayed unmatched. The CDR3 is made up of 18 amino acids. The germline V gene encodes CDR1 MNHEY and CDR2 SMNVEV (reference sequence). CDR3 coding DNA: TGTGCCAGCAGTTTAAGAGGGACAGGGAGAGTTAGGGGCTATGGCTACACCTTC. It encodes CASSLRGTGRVRGYGYTF.

The chain links TRBV7-8 to TRBJ1-2; D gene ambiguous. The CDR3 is 13 amino acids. The V end was cut by 9 bases, the J end by 5 bases, with 16 bases between. Germline V gene data show CDR1 as SGHVS and CDR2 as FQNEAQ. For the CDR3, the DNA is TGTGCCAGTGGGGAGGCCTCGGGGTATGGCTACACCTTC. Its translation is CASGEASGYGYTF.

This clone was detected once. This chain links TRBV5-4 with TRBJ2-4; 8 bases fit TRBD1. The CDR3 runs 16 residues. The V segment lost 4 bases and the J segment 0 bases; nucleotides outside the gene matches: 6. Germline V gene data show CDR1 as SGHNT and CDR2 as YYREEE (reference sequence). Here the CDR3 DNA reads TGTGCCAGCAGCCAGGACAGGGCCTTAGCCAAAAACATTCAGTACTTC. Translation: CASSQDRALAKNIQYF.

This clone was found once. The rearrangement links TRBV5-1 to TRBJ2-6, with 7 positions matching TRBD1. The CDR3 has 17 amino acids. Unmatched junction bases numbered 7, after V lost 4 bases and J lost 0 bases. Per the germline V gene, CDR1 is SGHRS and CDR2 is YFSETQ. CDR3 sequence (DNA): TGCGCCAGCAGCCCCCGACAGGGAACCTCTGGGGCCAACGTCCTGACTTTC. This codes for CASSPRQGTSGANVLTF.

The CDR3 spells CASTQQEGFREKLFF. In DNA form, the CDR3 reads TGTGCCAGTACCCAACAGGAGGGTTTTCGCGAAAAACTGTTTTTT. The genes are TRBV19 and TRBJ1-4, with D possibly matching TRBD1 (5 bases). Trimming removed 7 bases from V and 8 bases from J, with 20 bases in between. The V gene's germline CDR1 is LNHDA and CDR2 SQIVND (reference sequence). The CDR3 totals 15 residues.

The chain is built from TRBV27 and TRBJ2-7, with a tentative D call TRBD1 (5 bases). The germline V and J ends were trimmed by 5 bases and 4 bases, with 18 bases remaining between them. CDR3 length equals 15 residues. Germline V gene lookup returns CDR1 MNHEY and CDR2 SMNVEV (reference sequence). The CDR3 bases are TGTGCCAGCAGTCCTCCTGGCAGGGTGGTATACGAGCAGTACTTC. Protein sequence: CASSPPGRVVYEQYF.